This T cell receptor beta chain is drawn from a study of blood T cell repertoires in COVID-19. The CDR3 is made up of 14 amino acids. The germline V and J ends were trimmed by 11 bases and 4 bases, with 20 bases remaining between them. Per the germline V gene, CDR1 is ENHRY and CDR2 is SYGVKD. Sequencing was performed with immunoSEQ multiplex PCR; in TCRdb, only in-frame clones are kept and a portion is missing. The sample has 250,000 to 300,000 clones, 80% to 90% seen once. The origin of this receptor is a woman aged 30 to 39 with COVID-19, enrolled during active disease. The chain employs TRBV10-3 and TRBJ1-1, with D perhaps TRBD1 (5 bases). The sample comprised peripheral blood. The DNA of the CDR3 is TGTGCCGCCGGCGGGGCAGGGTCGGGCACTGAAGCTTTCTTT. It is translated as CAAGGAGSGTEAFF.